This T cell receptor (beta chain) emerged from a study of cytomegalovirus exposure and HLA in healthy donors. Points from the study as a whole: Specific recognition of CMV antigens was confirmed in vitro for a few chains (all CMV-associated).

The CDR3 loop spans 16 amino acids. Looked up from germline, CDR1 is MGHRA and CDR2 is YSYEKL. The V gene end was trimmed by 0 bases and the J gene end by 7 bases; junction bases not matched to a gene: 8. Here immunoSEQ multiplex PCR was the method, and the copy in TCRdb shows in-frame clones only, minus some. In the table there are 150,000 to 200,000 clones, about 82% of which are singletons. Note on this clone: The antigen is not known.

The sequence was obtained from a young man in good health and CMV-seropositive. V and J are TRBV4-1 and TRBJ2-5, with 10 nucleotides matching TRBD1. The sequenced sample was PBMCs. The CDR3 is CASSQDPDRGLGTQYF. In nucleotides, the CDR3 is TGCGCCAGCAGCCAAGACCCCGACAGGGGGCTAGGGACCCAGTACTTC.